This T cell receptor (beta chain) is drawn from a study of vaccination and CD4 T cells after COVID-19. About the research overall: The convalescent group had six males, four females, seven Caucasians, two Asians, one multiracial.

Described treatment: approximately 11-day PBMC culture with coronavirus spike peptide pools or control peptides (ViraFEST assay). As to this clonotype: Its antigen is currently unknown.

Cultured CD4+ T cell DNA was sequenced using the Oncomine TCR Beta short-read assay. TCRdb reprocessed the PCR reads with MiXCR, giving one entry per CDR3 protein. The sample includes 15,000 to 20,000 distinct CDR3 sequences, 45% to 55% of them seen just once. The TCR was taken from a human donor who had recovered from COVID-19. Sequencing was carried out using CD4+ T cells from blood, cultured in vitro.

CDR3 sequence: CASSLTVQGYNEQFF. CDR3 nucleotides: TGTGCCAGCAGCTTAACGGTGCAGGGGTACAATGAGCAGTTCTTC. The rearrangement joins TRBV7-3 to TRBJ2-1; TRBD1 might be the D (6 bases). Germline V gives CDR1 SGHTA, CDR2 FQGTGA. The ends were cut back, 0 bases at V and 4 bases at J, with 10 bases in the middle. This CDR3 has 15 residues.